One and the same sample provided the 30 T cell receptor beta chains below, sequenced in a study of T cell responses to AZD1222 COVID-19 vaccine. Assay used: immunoSEQ multiplex PCR; TCRdb lists only in-frame clones, some missing. The sample has about 180,000 clones; around nine tenths are singletons. The material sequenced was peripheral blood, taken 28 days after the second AZD1222 dose. These receptors all stem from an adult who received the AZD1222 COVID-19 vaccine.

V gene TRBV28 combines with J gene TRBJ2-7; D gene ambiguous. CDR1 MDHEN and CDR2 SYDVKM come from the germline V gene. Trimming cost V 6 bases and J 4 bases, with 19 bases left between them. This CDR3 region has 15 residues. CDR3 DNA sequence: TGTGCCAGCAGGGCCTCTGGGGTCCCATCTTACGAGCAGTACTTC. It translates to CASRASGVPSYEQYF. The full variable domain, in which reference TRBV28 and TRBJ2-7 provide the parts outside the CDR3, is DVKVTQSSRYLVKRTGEKVFLECVQDMDHENMFWYRQDPGLGLRLIYFSYDVKMKEKGDIPEGYSVSREKKERFSLILESASTNQTSMYLCASRASGVPSYEQYFGPGTRLTVT.

This clone was recorded a few times. The J gene is TRBJ1-5, the V gene TRBV6-5, with unresolved D. With 6 bases removed from V and 4 bases from J, the gap between germline ends came to 7 bases. The CDR3 extends over 12 amino acids. Germline CDR1 is MNHEY and CDR2 is SVGAGI. CDR3 nucleotide sequence: TGTGCCAGCAGCCTATCAAATCAGCCCCAGCATTTT. Translation gives CASSLSNQPQHF.

The CDR3 region is CASSSDRSGYTF. The CDR3, as DNA: TGTGCCAGCAGTTCGGACAGAAGCGGCTACACCTTC. V gene TRBV27 combines with J gene TRBJ1-2; tentatively, D is TRBD1 (6 bases). Germline V lookup: CDR1 MNHEY, CDR2 SMNVEV (reference sequence). V lost 4 bases and J lost 8, with 11 bases in between. This CDR3 comprises 12 residues.

V gene TRBV24-1 combines with J gene TRBJ2-1; D may match TRBD1 or TRBD2 (5 bases each). This CDR3 has 15 amino acids. CDR1 and CDR2 from the germline V gene are KGHDR and SFDVKD. With 4 bases removed from V and 5 bases from J, the gap between germline ends came to 14 bases. In nucleotides, the CDR3 is TGTGCCACCAGTGACCCCGGGCCGGGGCACAATGAGCAGTTCTTC. This codes for CATSDPGPGHNEQFF.

The chain recombines TRBV18 with TRBJ2-4; D gene uncertain. The CDR3 extends over 13 amino acids. The germline V gene has CDR1 KGHSH and CDR2 LQKENI. Between the trimmed V and J ends, which lost 3 bases and 5 bases, there was a span of 8 bases. The CDR3 protein is CASSPPGQNIQYF. CDR3 in DNA: TGTGCCAGCTCACCCCCCGGACAAAACATTCAGTACTTC.

The chain links TRBV29-1 to TRBJ1-4; the D is unclear. From germline, CDR1 is SQVTM and CDR2 ANQGSEA. This CDR3 is built from 13 residues. V lost 4 bases to trimming and J lost 5 bases, with 11 bases between them. The CDR3 reads CSVAEVGNEKLFF. Here the CDR3 DNA reads TGCAGCGTTGCGGAGGTCGGGAATGAAAAACTGTTTTTT. The whole variable domain, remainder taken from reference TRBV29-1 and TRBJ1-4, is SAVISQKPSRDICQRGTSLTIQCQVDSQVTMMFWYRQQPGQSLTLIATANQGSEATYESGFVIDKFPISRPNLTFSTLTVSNMSPEDSSIYLCSVAEVGNEKLFFGSGTQLSVL.

The V and J genes are TRBV11-2 and TRBJ2-6; D is ambiguous. The germline V and J ends were trimmed by 1 base and 0 bases, with 7 bases remaining between them. Germline V lookup: CDR1 SGHAT, CDR2 FQNNGV. This CDR3 is 16 amino acids long. CDR3 sequence (DNA): TGTGCCAGCAGCTTAGTGTCGCGCTCTGGGGCCAACGTCCTGACTTTC. Protein product: CASSLVSRSGANVLTF.

The chain employs TRBV25-1 and TRBJ1-3, with D hard to call. Germline V gene lookup returns CDR1 MGHDK and CDR2 SYGVNS. Trimming shortened V by 3 bases and J by 0 bases, and 12 bases separated the two germline ends. The CDR3 length is 16 residues. DNA for the CDR3: TGTGCCAGCAGTGATCGACCCCACTCCTCTGGAAACACCATATATTTT. Translated, it gives CASSDRPHSSGNTIYF. The variable domain in full, with the rest retrieved from reference TRBV25-1 and TRBJ1-3, is EADIYQTPRYLVIGTGKKITLECSQTMGHDKMYWYQQDPGMELHLIHYSYGVNSTEKGDLSSESTVSRIRTEHFPLTLESARPSHTSQYLCASSDRPHSSGNTIYFGEGSWLTVV.

This chain links TRBV5-1 with TRBJ1-1; no clear D. Germline V gene data show CDR1 as SGHRS and CDR2 as YFSETQ. The CDR3 is 14 residues long. Trimming left V 0 bases short and J 4 bases short, with 10 bases between. The CDR3 sequence is CASSLGSLSTEAFF. The CDR3 nucleotides are TGCGCCAGCAGCTTGGGAAGCCTGAGCACTGAAGCTTTCTTT.

J is TRBJ2-7 and V is TRBV12-3 or TRBV12-4; D remains ambiguous. CDR3 length: 12 amino acids. Trimming removed 6 bases from V and 2 bases from J, with 8 bases in between. DNA of the CDR3: TGTGCCAGCAGCCTGATTACCTACGAGCAGTACTTC. This sequence encodes CASSLITYEQYF.

This clone was picked up one time. This chain joins TRBV20-1 and TRBJ2-2, with 11 bases that match TRBD2. The CDR3 is 16 amino acids. Germline assignment: CDR1 DFQATT and CDR2 SNEGSKA (reference sequence). Trimming cost V 3 bases and J 6 bases; bases outside gene matches: 9. CDR3 DNA: TGCAGTGCTAGTAAGGCGCTAGCGGGGGGTCCCGGGGAGCTGTTTTTT. Amino acid sequence: CSASKALAGGPGELFF.

The chain joins TRBV5-1 to TRBJ1-1, with D unclear. The CDR3 consists of 13 residues. Trimming left V 6 bases short and J 5 bases short, with 14 bases between. The germline gives CDR1 SGHRS, CDR2 YFSETQ. This CDR3 reads CASNVAFDTEAFF. The CDR3 nucleotides are TGCGCCAGCAACGTCGCATTCGATACTGAAGCTTTCTTT.

This chain uses TRBV4-3 with TRBJ1-2; 7 nucleotides align to TRBD1. The trim removed 0 bases at V and 5 bases at J, leaving 9 bases unmatched. This CDR3 has 16 amino acids. Germline values: CDR1 LGHNA, CDR2 YSLEER. The CDR3 DNA is TGCGCCAGCAGCCAAGATTTTTCAGGGGGAGTTTATGGCTACACCTTC. Translation: CASSQDFSGGVYGYTF.

The chain has TRBV7-9 and TRBJ2-1; 9 nucleotides match TRBD1. The ends lost 5 bases at V and 5 bases at J; junction bases unmatched: 4. The germline CDR1 and CDR2 sequences are SEHNR and FQNEAQ (reference sequence). This CDR3 has 14 residues. This CDR3 reads CASSLTGGHNEQFF. CDR3 DNA sequence: TGTGCCAGCAGCCTGACAGGGGGACACAATGAGCAGTTCTTC. The variable domain in full, with the rest retrieved from reference TRBV7-9 and TRBJ2-1, is DTGVSQNPRHKITKRGQNVTFRCDPISEHNRLYWYRQTLGQGPEFLTYFQNEAQLEKSRLLSDRFSAERPKGSFSTLEIQRTEQGDSAMYLCASSLTGGHNEQFFGPGTRLTVL.

This chain links TRBV12-5 with TRBJ2-7; D not resolved. Trimming cost V 4 bases and J 0 bases, with 13 bases left between them. The CDR3 runs to 15 residues. In germline, CDR1 is LGHNT, CDR2 FRNRAP. CDR3 coding DNA: TGTGCTAGTGGTTCCCGACCCCCGACCTCCTACGAGCAGTACTTC. It yields the protein CASGSRPPTSYEQYF.

V and J are TRBV10-3 and TRBJ1-2, with 8 nucleotides matching TRBD1. The CDR3 is 14 amino acids. V dropped 2 bases and J dropped 3; count of bases not matched to a gene: 2. CDR1 is ENHRY, CDR2 SYGVKD, per germline. The CDR3 region has the DNA TGTGCCATCAGTGAGCAGGGGGCAGACTATGGCTACACCTTC. Residues: CAISEQGADYGYTF.

This chain uses TRBV6-1 with TRBJ2-1; 10 bases match TRBD2. The V gene end was trimmed by 7 bases and the J gene end by 7 bases; junction bases not matched to a gene: 7. Germline-derived CDR1 and CDR2 are MNHNS and SASEGT. This CDR3 region has 14 residues. The CDR3 region has the DNA TGTGCCAGCACCCCAGCGGGGGGGCGGAATGAGCAGTTCTTC. Protein: CASTPAGGRNEQFF.

This chain joins TRBV19 and TRBJ1-5; D is unresolved. Germline CDR1 LNHDA, CDR2 SQIVND (reference sequence). The length of the CDR3 is 14 residues. The ends were cut back, 3 bases at V and 1 base at J, with 7 bases in the middle. CDR3 in amino acids: CASSIGLSNQPQHF. CDR3 DNA: TGTGCCAGTAGTATCGGGCTCAGCAATCAGCCCCAGCATTTT.

This clone was picked up one time. The V call is TRBV9, the J call TRBJ2-3, with TRBD2 matching 9 bases. The CDR3 loop spans 15 amino acids. Germline lookup yields CDR1 SGDLS and CDR2 YYNGEE. V lost 6 bases, J lost 3 bases, and 8 bases stayed unmatched. CDR3 sequence: CASTPGGLATDTQYF. The CDR3 DNA sequence: TGTGCCAGCACCCCTGGGGGACTAGCTACAGATACGCAGTATTTT.

The V and J genes are TRBV28 and TRBJ1-6; D is possibly TRBD1 (6 bases). The CDR3 extends over 12 amino acids. In germline, CDR1 is MDHEN, CDR2 SYDVKM. Between the trimmed V and J ends, which lost 7 bases and 7 bases, there was a span of 8 bases. CDR3 bases: TGTGCCAGCACCGGACAGAATTCACCCCTCCACTTT. Its translation is CASTGQNSPLHF.

The chain carries TRBV12-3 or TRBV12-4 and TRBJ1-6, with D possibly matching TRBD1 (6 bases). The V end was cut by 5 bases, the J end by 10 bases, with 9 bases between. CDR3 length: 12 amino acids. DNA for the CDR3: TGTGCCAGCAGTCTCGACAGGTCACCCCTCCACTTT. Translation gives CASSLDRSPLHF.

The chain is built from TRBV5-8 and TRBJ2-3, with unresolved D. Germline V lookup: CDR1 SGHTS, CDR2 YDEGEE. Deletions cut 2 bases from V and 4 bases from J, with 14 bases between. The CDR3 loop spans 15 amino acids. CDR3 nucleotide sequence: TGTGCCAGCAGCTTAAAGCCGGAAGCCCCAGATACGCAGTATTTT. It encodes CASSLKPEAPDTQYF.

There are a few counts of this clone. The chain has TRBV7-9 and TRBJ2-5; D perhaps matches TRBD1 (6 bases). The length of the CDR3 is 15 residues. The germline CDR1 and CDR2 sequences are SEHNR and FQNEAQ (reference sequence). V was trimmed by 6 bases and J by 2 bases, leaving 16 bases between them. CDR3 bases: TGTGCCAGCAGTAATCGACAGGCTCTACAAGAGACCCAGTACTTC. This codes for CASSNRQALQETQYF.

The chain combines TRBV5-4 with TRBJ2-1; maybe TRBD2 (5 bases). Deletions cut 7 bases from V and 0 bases from J, with 14 bases between. CDR3 length equals 15 residues. Per the germline V gene, CDR1 is SGHNT and CDR2 is YYREEE (reference sequence). DNA for the CDR3: TGTGCCAGCGAGGACTCGTCAAACTCCTACAATGAGCAGTTCTTC. Protein product: CASEDSSNSYNEQFF.

The chain carries TRBV4-2 and TRBJ2-1, with TRBD2 matching over 8 bases. J gave up 5 bases and V 0 bases, and 6 bases lay outside the gene matches. CDR3 length equals 16 residues. CDR1 and CDR2 from the germline V gene are LGHNA and YNFKEQ. The CDR3 protein is CASSQDVAGGDNEQFF. The CDR3 DNA is TGTGCCAGCAGCCAAGATGTGGCGGGGGGAGACAATGAGCAGTTCTTC.

The chain uses TRBV19 and TRBJ1-1, with D possibly matching TRBD1 (5 bases). This CDR3 spans 13 amino acids. V shed 8 bases and J shed 1 base, with 11 bases lying between them. Germline V gene data show CDR1 as LNHDA and CDR2 as SQIVND (reference sequence). CDR3 sequence (DNA): TGTGCCAGTTCGACAGCCTCGAACACTGAAGCTTTCTTT. It specifies CASSTASNTEAFF. The full variable domain, with the rest looked up from reference TRBV19 and TRBJ1-1, is DGGITQSPKYLFRKEGQNVTLSCEQNLNHDAMYWYRQDPGQGLRLIYYSQIVNDFQKGDIAEGYSVSREKKESFPLTVTSAQKNPTAFYLCASSTASNTEAFFGQGTRLTVV.

The chain couples TRBV28 to TRBJ2-7, with D perhaps TRBD2 (5 bases). The CDR3 covers 13 residues. The ends were cut back, 6 bases at V and 4 bases at J, with 13 bases in the middle. Germline V gives CDR1 MDHEN, CDR2 SYDVKM. This CDR3 is CASSRGIGYEQYF. As DNA, the CDR3 is TGTGCCAGCAGCCGGGGTATTGGGTACGAGCAGTACTTC.

In this sample, this clone turned up once. The chain combines TRBV19 with TRBJ1-4; no clear D gene. Germline V gene data show CDR1 as LNHDA and CDR2 as SQIVND (reference sequence). The CDR3 loop spans 15 amino acids. The V and J ends lost 4 bases and 4 bases respectively, with 13 bases between them. The DNA of the CDR3 is TGTGCCAGTAGTAGGGAGGTGAACTATAATGAAAAACTGTTTTTT. Translating it yields CASSREVNYNEKLFF.

The V call is TRBV3-1 (or the pseudogene TRBV3-2), the J call TRBJ2-7, with D possibly matching TRBD2 (7 bases). Trimming took off 0 bases at V and 4 bases at J, with 19 bases between the two ends. CDR3 length equals 17 residues. The germline V gene has CDR1 LGHDT and CDR2 YNNKEL (reference sequence). The CDR3 reads CASSQETVGGPGYEQYF. Here the CDR3 DNA reads TGTGCCAGCAGCCAAGAGACAGTGGGGGGGCCGGGATACGAGCAGTACTTC.

The chain links TRBV19 to TRBJ1-5; maybe TRBD1 (6 bases). The CDR3 spans 15 residues. V lost 5 bases to trimming and J lost 2 bases, with 13 bases between them. Germline CDR1 reads LNHDA; CDR2 reads SQIVND (reference sequence). CDR3 sequence reads: CASSQGWMGNQPQHF. The CDR3 bases are TGTGCCAGTAGTCAGGGGTGGATGGGCAATCAGCCCCAGCATTTT.